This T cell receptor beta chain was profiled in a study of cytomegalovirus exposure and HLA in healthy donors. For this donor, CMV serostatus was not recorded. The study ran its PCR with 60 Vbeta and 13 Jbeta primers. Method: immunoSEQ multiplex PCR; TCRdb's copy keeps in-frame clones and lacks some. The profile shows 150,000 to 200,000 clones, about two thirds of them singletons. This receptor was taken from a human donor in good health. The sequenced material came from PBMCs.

The CDR3 DNA sequence: TGCGCCAGCAGCCAAGTGCCCCGACAGGGGGCCTTCGTCTCCTATAATTCACCCCTCCACTTT. This sequence encodes CASSQVPRQGAFVSYNSPLHF. The rearrangement uses TRBV4-1 and TRBJ1-6; 10 nucleotides align to TRBD1. Per germline, CDR1 MGHRA and CDR2 YSYEKL. Trimming at V came to 1 base and at J to 0 bases, leaving 12 bases not matched to a gene. This CDR3 region has 21 residues.